The 11 T cell receptor beta chains presented below share a single source sample, sequenced in a study of blood T cell repertoires in COVID-19. Profiling relied on immunoSEQ multiplex PCR, and the TCRdb table lists in-frame clones only, not all of them. Among roughly 290,000 clones listed, about 89% were seen once. The sequenced sample consisted of peripheral blood. These receptors came from a man in his thirties or forties with acute or convalescent COVID-19.

This chain links TRBV25-1 with TRBJ2-7, with D possibly being TRBD1 (5 bases). This CDR3 has 14 amino acids. Germline V gene data show CDR1 as MGHDK and CDR2 as SYGVNS. Trimming took 2 bases from V and 4 from J, leaving 12 bases between them. CDR3 amino acids: CASSEIGVVYEQYF. As DNA, the CDR3 is TGTGCCAGCAGTGAAATAGGGGTGGTGTACGAGCAGTACTTC.

The genes are TRBV19 and TRBJ1-6; D is ambiguous. Trimming pared 7 bases from V and 5 bases from J, leaving 9 bases between. CDR1 and CDR2 (germline): LNHDA, SQIVND (reference sequence). CDR3 length: 13 residues. CDR3 amino acids: CASTGSHNSPLHF. The CDR3 coding sequence is TGTGCCAGTACCGGGTCACATAATTCACCCCTCCACTTT. Drawing the rest from reference TRBV19 and TRBJ1-6, the complete variable domain is DGGITQSPKYLFRKEGQNVTLSCEQNLNHDAMYWYRQDPGQGLRLIYYSQIVNDFQKGDIAEGYSVSREKKESFPLTVTSAQKNPTAFYLCASTGSHNSPLHFGNGTRLTVT.

This sequence joins TRBV9 and TRBJ1-1; 8 bases fit TRBD1. This CDR3 spans 14 amino acids. The germline V gene encodes CDR1 SGDLS and CDR2 YYNGEE. The V segment lost 3 bases and the J segment 8 bases; nucleotides outside the gene matches: 9. The CDR3 DNA sequence: TGTGCCAGCAGCGCCTCCACGGGGGACAGGGAAGCTTTCTTT. This gives the protein CASSASTGDREAFF.

V and J are TRBV7-2 and TRBJ2-2, with 14 bases matching TRBD2. Trimming cost V 8 bases and J 6 bases; bases outside gene matches: 14. The CDR3 is 18 residues long. The germline CDR1 and CDR2 sequences are SGHTA and FQGNSA. The CDR3: CASAVPRLAGGPPGELFF. In DNA form, the CDR3 reads TGTGCCAGCGCCGTTCCGAGACTAGCGGGGGGGCCTCCCGGGGAGCTGTTTTTT.

The chain is built from TRBV28 and TRBJ2-4; TRBD1 agrees at 9 bases. Germline-derived CDR1 and CDR2 are MDHEN and SYDVKM. The V segment lost 6 bases and the J segment 4 bases; nucleotides outside the gene matches: 7. The CDR3 is 15 residues long. CDR3 sequence: CASRGAGTGKNIQYF. The DNA for the CDR3 is TGTGCCAGCAGGGGGGCGGGGACAGGGAAAAACATTCAGTACTTC.

As DNA, the CDR3 is TGTGCCTGGAGTCTGCTAGCGGTAGATACGCAGTATTTT. This codes for CAWSLLAVDTQYF. This rearrangement joins TRBV30 to TRBJ2-3; 7 nucleotides line up with TRBD2. This CDR3 has 13 residues. V trimming: 2 bases; J trimming: 5 bases; junction bases outside the gene matches: 4. Germline lookup yields CDR1 GTSNPN and CDR2 SVGIG (reference sequence).

CDR3 DNA: TGTGCCAGCAGTCTGACAGAAGAGAAGTACAATGAGCAGTTCTTC. Translating it yields CASSLTEEKYNEQFF. The chain combines TRBV28 with TRBJ2-1, with TRBD1 as a possible D gene (5 bases). Germline V gives CDR1 MDHEN, CDR2 SYDVKM. Between the trimmed V and J ends, which lost 5 bases and 4 bases, there was a span of 15 bases. The CDR3 runs 15 residues.

The rearrangement joins TRBV28 to TRBJ2-7; no definite D call. Trimming took 10 bases from V and 0 from J, leaving 10 bases between them. Germline CDR1 is MDHEN and CDR2 is SYDVKM. This CDR3 region has 12 residues. The DNA of the CDR3 is TGTGCCACCCACAGTCGCTCCTACGAGCAGTACTTC. Translating gives CATHSRSYEQYF.

About this clone: The same CDR3 arises from other DNA sequences in this sample as well. The rearrangement links TRBV5-1 to TRBJ1-2; no definite D call. Trimming cost V 0 bases and J 2 bases, with 8 bases left between them. CDR3 length: 14 residues. CDR1 and CDR2 from the germline V gene are SGHRS and YFSETQ. CDR3 DNA sequence: TGCGCCAGCAGCTTGGGAGGCCAGAACTATGGCTACACCTTC. Residues: CASSLGGQNYGYTF.

J is TRBJ2-5 and V is TRBV5-1, with a tentative D call TRBD1 (6 bases). Per germline, CDR1 SGHRS and CDR2 YFSETQ. This CDR3 is 16 amino acids long. Trimming took off 4 bases at V and 2 bases at J, with 18 bases between the two ends. The DNA of the CDR3 is TGCGCCAGCAGCACCGGACAGAGACTCCCGCAAGAGACCCAGTACTTC. It yields the protein CASSTGQRLPQETQYF.

The rearrangement uses TRBV6-5 and TRBJ1-1; possibly TRBD1 for D (6 bases). The ends were cut back, 5 bases at V and 4 bases at J, with 17 bases in the middle. Germline lookup yields CDR1 MNHEY and CDR2 SVGAGI. This CDR3 spans 15 amino acids. This CDR3 is CASSTPRGYGTEAFF. DNA for the CDR3: TGTGCCAGCAGTACCCCCAGGGGTTACGGCACTGAAGCTTTCTTT.